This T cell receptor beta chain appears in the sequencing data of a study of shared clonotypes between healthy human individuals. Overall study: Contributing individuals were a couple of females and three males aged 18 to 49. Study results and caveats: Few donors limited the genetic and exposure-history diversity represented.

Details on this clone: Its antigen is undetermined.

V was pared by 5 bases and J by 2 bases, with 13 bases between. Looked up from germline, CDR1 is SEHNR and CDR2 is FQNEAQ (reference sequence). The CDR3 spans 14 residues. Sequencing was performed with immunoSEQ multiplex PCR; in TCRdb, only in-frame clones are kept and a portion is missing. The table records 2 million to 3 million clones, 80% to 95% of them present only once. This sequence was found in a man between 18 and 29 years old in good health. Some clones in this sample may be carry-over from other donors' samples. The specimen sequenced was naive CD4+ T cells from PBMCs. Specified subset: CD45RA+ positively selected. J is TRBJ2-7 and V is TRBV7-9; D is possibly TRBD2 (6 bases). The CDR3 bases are TGTGCCAGCAGCGAGTGGGGGGACGCCTACGAGCAGTACTTC. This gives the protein CASSEWGDAYEQYF.